A single T cell receptor (beta chain) is shown here with its context. Its antigen is currently unknown. Researchers generated TCR beta cDNA from roughly 520 ng of total RNA, relying on a constant-region primer. ARM-PCR, slightly modified, supplied the TCR beta libraries through three nested multiplex PCR rounds. The two initial PCR rounds, around 10 cycles each, used TRBV1-TRBV30 forward and C-beta reverse primers. MiXCR, applied by TCRdb to the multiplex PCR reads, yields one record per CDR3 protein. This sample carries about 37,000 distinct CDR3 sequences, 75% of them seen once, and the ten largest clones take about 35%. The source of the sample is a study of tumor-infiltrating lymphocytes in primary liver carcinoma. Per the germline V gene, CDR1 is WSHSY and CDR2 is SAAADI. Trimming left V 4 bases short and J 10 bases short, with 15 bases between. This CDR3 has 13 amino acids. Overall study results and limits: In tumor-adjacent and tumor-blood pairs, overlap was lower than in tumor region pairs.

For each extraction, RNA and DNA were obtained together from 20-30 mg of unsorted bulk tissue. The material sequenced was tumor-adjacent normal liver tissue. This clonotype was obtained from a man between 40 and 49 years old with primary liver carcinoma and hepatitis B virus infection. The J gene is TRBJ2-3, the V gene TRBV10-2; perhaps TRBD2 as D (5 bases). DNA for the CDR3: TGCGCCAGCAGTGTTCTTTATAGCGAAGCGCAGTATTTT. Its protein product is CASSVLYSEAQYF.